Sequencing of this TCR beta chain was carried out in a study of cytomegalovirus exposure and HLA in healthy donors. Overall study: HLA-typed donors contributed around 85 million unique TCRs, which were held in an early data release. Overall study findings and caveats: The dataset shows that most TCR sequences were rare, while some public TCRs occurred in many donors. Excluded: some indistinguishable V segments such as TRBV6-2 and TRBV6-3.

This clone was detected once. What it binds is unknown. Primers: 60 Vbeta forward and 13 Jbeta reverse. Only in-frame clones appear in the TCRdb table, and some are missing; sequencing was by immunoSEQ multiplex PCR. The sample records 150,000 to 200,000 clones, approximately 67% being singletons. With V trimmed by 5 bases and J by 0 bases, 2 bases remained unmatched. From germline, CDR1 is SGHTA and CDR2 FQGNSA. This CDR3 has 15 residues. Sequences were obtained from PBMCs. This chain connects TRBV7-2 to TRBJ1-5; TRBD1 matches 9 bases. The clonotype comes from a middle-aged man in good health and CMV-seronegative. CDR3 nucleotides: TGTGCCAGCAGCCAGGACAGGGGTAGCAATCAGCCCCAGCATTTT. Residues: CASSQDRGSNQPQHF.